This entry lists 9 T cell receptor beta chains sequenced from one sample in a study of blood T cell repertoires in COVID-19 (dated by TCRdb to 2020 to 2022). Library prep was done by the immunoSEQ multiplex PCR assay. Not all clones reach the TCRdb copy of this immuneACCESS table, which keeps in-frame sequences only. Checked studies attribute under half of the gap to unresolved V genes and leave the rest unexplained. Across this sample there are 250,000 to 350,000 clones, with 75% to 90% seen only once. Clones ranked in the top ten supply around 12% of the sample. Material: peripheral blood. These receptors all stem from a woman aged 70-85 years with COVID-19, enrolled during active disease.

V usage is TRBV4-3 and J usage is TRBJ2-1, with 10 bases identical to TRBD2. The CDR3 consists of 14 residues. J gave up 7 bases and V 4 bases, and 4 bases lay outside the gene matches. The germline V gene encodes CDR1 LGHNA and CDR2 YSLEER. This chain's CDR3 is CASSRQRGGNEQFF. Here the CDR3 DNA reads TGCGCCAGCAGCCGCCAGCGGGGGGGAAATGAGCAGTTCTTC.

The genes are TRBV12-5 and TRBJ2-2; TRBD2 is a possible D gene (5 bases). This CDR3 has 15 residues. Germline V gene lookup returns CDR1 LGHNT and CDR2 FRNRAP. V was pared by 3 bases and J by 1 base, with 9 bases between. The CDR3 bases are TGTGCTAGTGGTTTAGTCGGAGGGAACACCGGGGAGCTGTTTTTT. This gives the protein CASGLVGGNTGELFF.

CDR3 sequence reads: CASSLSVRLAGRGRSGEQYF. CDR3 in DNA: TGTGCCAGCAGTTTATCAGTCCGACTAGCGGGGCGGGGCCGGTCGGGCGAGCAGTACTTC. The rearrangement links TRBV27 to TRBJ2-7, with 11 bases aligning to TRBD2. Per the germline V gene, CDR1 is MNHEY and CDR2 is SMNVEV (reference sequence). CDR3 size: 20 residues. Trimming took 0 bases from V and 6 from J; bases not matched to a gene: 19.

This clone was detected only a few times. This CDR3 is CASSSRQGDEKLFF. The CDR3 nucleotides are TGTGCCAGCAGCTCCCGACAGGGGGACGAGAAACTGTTTTTT. V gene TRBV7-2 combines with J gene TRBJ1-4, with 9 bases lining up with TRBD1. Losses at the gene ends were 4 bases for V and 11 bases for J; bases not matched to a gene: 8. The CDR3 consists of 14 residues. The germline V gene has CDR1 SGHTA and CDR2 FQGNSA.

The chain couples TRBV4-3 to TRBJ1-3; TRBD1 is a possible D gene (5 bases). V lost 0 bases to trimming and J lost 3 bases, with 12 bases between them. Germline V gene sequence: CDR1 LGHNA, CDR2 YSLEER. The CDR3 has 16 amino acids. The CDR3 loop is CASSQETSGLGNTIYF. CDR3 coding DNA: TGCGCCAGCAGCCAAGAGACGTCGGGACTTGGAAACACCATATATTTT.

This clone was seen a single time. This chain joins TRBV3-1 (or the pseudogene TRBV3-2) and TRBJ2-7; the match to TRBD1 covers 9 bases. The V segment lost 7 bases and the J segment 5 bases; nucleotides outside the gene matches: 9. Germline loops: CDR1 LGHDT, CDR2 YNNKEL (reference sequence). The CDR3 has 14 amino acids. DNA of the CDR3: TGTGCCAGCACCGAACAGGGGGCTAGTAACGAGCAGTACTTC. The encoded protein is CASTEQGASNEQYF.

The gene calls are TRBV3-1 (or the pseudogene TRBV3-2) and TRBJ2-7, with D uncertain. Germline V gene lookup returns CDR1 LGHDT and CDR2 YNNKEL (reference sequence). Trimming took 0 bases from V and 4 from J, leaving 4 bases between them. The length of the CDR3 is 12 residues. The CDR3 sequence: CASSQDSYEQYF. DNA for the CDR3: TGTGCCAGCAGCCAAGACTCGTACGAGCAGTACTTC.

This chain joins TRBV13 and TRBJ1-2; D is undetermined. V shed 5 bases and J shed 8 bases, with 12 bases lying between them. Germline CDR1 PRHDT, CDR2 FYEKMQ (reference sequence). This CDR3 is built from 12 residues. CDR3 region: CASSRGGDGYTF. CDR3 coding DNA: TGTGCCAGCAGCCGAGGTGGAGACGGCTACACCTTC.

The chain links TRBV30 to TRBJ1-1; D is uncertain. The V end was cut by 3 bases, the J end by 3 bases, with 17 bases between. The CDR3 runs to 15 residues. Germline-derived CDR1 and CDR2 are GTSNPN and SVGIG (reference sequence). CDR3: CAWRAPVRGYTEAFF. CDR3 in DNA: TGTGCCTGGAGGGCCCCGGTCCGGGGATACACTGAAGCTTTCTTT.